A single sample gave rise to the 19 T cell receptor beta chains below, sequenced in a study of blood T cell repertoires in COVID-19. Here immunoSEQ multiplex PCR was the method, and the copy in TCRdb shows in-frame clones only, minus some. The top ten clones hold approximately 7.7% of a sample with roughly 18,000 clones, 91% of them seen once. Sequencing was done on a sample of peripheral blood. The receptors derive from a human donor in a cohort sampled during active COVID-19.

This clone was observed once. This chain uses TRBV9 with TRBJ2-7; TRBD1 might be the D (7 bases). The CDR3 length is 16 residues. Trimming left V 4 bases short and J 7 bases short, with 24 bases between. CDR1 and CDR2 (germline): SGDLS, YYNGEE. The CDR3 region has the DNA TGTGCCAGCAGCCAGGGGGTCGAGGGACTCCGCCGGGAGCAGTACTTC. This encodes CASSQGVEGLRREQYF.

This rearrangement joins TRBV4-1 to TRBJ1-4, with D tentatively TRBD1 (6 bases). The CDR3 has 19 residues. From germline, CDR1 is MGHRA and CDR2 YSYEKL. Trimming stripped 0 bases from V and 4 bases from J, with 21 bases between. CDR3 sequence reads: CASSQEREGGRLLNEKLFF. The CDR3 region has the DNA TGCGCCAGCAGCCAAGAACGAGAGGGGGGGCGGCTTCTTAATGAAAAACTGTTTTTT.

The chain links TRBV6-5 to TRBJ2-7; TRBD2 matches 8 bases. This CDR3 comprises 14 residues. The trim removed 6 bases at V and 2 bases at J, leaving 6 bases unmatched. From germline, CDR1 is MNHEY and CDR2 SVGAGI. In DNA, the CDR3 is TGTGCCAGCAGGGGGGGGACTAGGGCCTACGAGCAGTACTTC. It encodes CASRGGTRAYEQYF.

The rearrangement uses TRBV5-4 and TRBJ1-2; 12 bases agree with TRBD1. The junction had 11 bases not matched to a gene; V was cut back by 0 bases and J by 8 bases. The CDR3 is 17 amino acids. Germline values: CDR1 SGHNT, CDR2 YYREEE (reference sequence). CDR3 protein: CASSLAGQGARFGGYTF. Here the CDR3 DNA reads TGTGCCAGCAGCTTGGCGGGACAGGGGGCCAGGTTCGGAGGCTACACCTTC.

The V and J genes are TRBV19 and TRBJ2-2; the D gene is possibly TRBD2 (6 bases). Germline V gives CDR1 LNHDA, CDR2 SQIVND (reference sequence). The CDR3 is 16 amino acids. V was pared by 6 bases and J by 3 bases, with 17 bases between. The CDR3 nucleotides are TGTGCCAGTAGGGCGTCATTTGGGGAGGACACCGGGGAGCTGTTTTTT. It is translated as CASRASFGEDTGELFF. Full variable domain (outside the CDR3, taken from reference TRBV19 and TRBJ2-2): DGGITQSPKYLFRKEGQNVTLSCEQNLNHDAMYWYRQDPGQGLRLIYYSQIVNDFQKGDIAEGYSVSREKKESFPLTVTSAQKNPTAFYLCASRASFGEDTGELFFGEGSRLTVL.

The rearrangement links TRBV6-1 to TRBJ2-5, with D possibly matching TRBD2 (5 bases). In germline, CDR1 is MNHNS, CDR2 SASEGT. Trimming pared 1 base from V and 3 bases from J, leaving 15 bases between. The CDR3 totals 16 residues. The CDR3 nucleotides read TGTGCCAGCAGTGAAGGATTAGCGATCCTTAAAGAGACCCAGTACTTC. Its protein is CASSEGLAILKETQYF.

The chain's CDR3 is CASKGTVKSYEQYF. The CDR3 coding sequence is TGTGCCAGCAAGGGGACAGTCAAATCCTACGAGCAGTACTTC. The rearrangement links TRBV28 to TRBJ2-7, with TRBD1 matching 7 bases. This CDR3 spans 14 amino acids. Germline values: CDR1 MDHEN, CDR2 SYDVKM. V lost 7 bases to trimming and J lost 1 base; unmatched junction nucleotides: 7.

The chain employs TRBV19 and TRBJ1-5; D perhaps matches TRBD1 (6 bases). Trimming removed 7 bases from V and 6 bases from J, with 19 bases in between. The CDR3 covers 15 residues. Per germline, CDR1 LNHDA and CDR2 SQIVND (reference sequence). CDR3 sequence (DNA): TGTGCCAGTACCCCCTCACCGGGGGGCCTTCAGCCCCAGCATTTT. This translates into CASTPSPGGLQPQHF. Full variable domain (remainder filled in from reference TRBV19 and TRBJ1-5): DGGITQSPKYLFRKEGQNVTLSCEQNLNHDAMYWYRQDPGQGLRLIYYSQIVNDFQKGDIAEGYSVSREKKESFPLTVTSAQKNPTAFYLCASTPSPGGLQPQHFGDGTRLSIL.

This clone was observed a single time. This rearrangement joins TRBV7-2 to TRBJ2-7; 7 bases agree with TRBD1. The V segment lost 1 base and the J segment 0 bases; nucleotides outside the gene matches: 3. The V gene's germline CDR1 is SGHTA and CDR2 FQGNSA. This CDR3 is 15 amino acids long. The CDR3 region has the DNA TGTGCCAGCAGCTTAGTTGGGACAGACTCCTACGAGCAGTACTTC. Translating gives CASSLVGTDSYEQYF.

The rearrangement uses TRBV5-3 and TRBJ1-5, with D possibly matching TRBD1 (6 bases). TRBV5-3 is an open reading frame whose function is uncertain. This CDR3 spans 15 amino acids. V was trimmed by 4 bases and J by 1 base, leaving 12 bases between them. Written as DNA, the CDR3 is TGTGCCAGAAGCCCCGGACAGAGGAGCAATCAGCCCCAGCATTTT. Protein sequence: CARSPGQRSNQPQHF.

This clone was detected only once. The chain has TRBV7-9 and TRBJ2-1; TRBD1 might be the D (6 bases). This CDR3 contains 17 residues. Trimming removed 8 bases from V and 0 bases from J, with 20 bases in between. Germline CDR1 and CDR2: SEHNR and FQNEAQ (reference sequence). CDR3 in amino acids: CASPPGSGQSSYNEQFF. In DNA form, the CDR3 reads TGTGCCAGCCCCCCGGGCAGCGGACAGAGCTCCTACAATGAGCAGTTCTTC.

The rearrangement joins TRBV6-5 to TRBJ2-1, with a weak D call TRBD2 (6 bases). Trimming shortened V by 6 bases and J by 10 bases, and 16 bases separated the two germline ends. The CDR3 contains 13 residues. CDR1 and CDR2 from the germline V gene are MNHEY and SVGAGI. The CDR3 DNA follows: TGTGCCAGCAGAAGCCTCGCGGGAAGCGAGCAGTTCTTC. Its translation is CASRSLAGSEQFF.

The chain uses TRBV19 and TRBJ2-3, with 11 bases identical to TRBD1. Trimming took 5 bases from V and 4 from J; bases not matched to a gene: 8. CDR3 length equals 16 residues. In germline, CDR1 is LNHDA, CDR2 SQIVND (reference sequence). CDR3 region: CASSLGQGGVADTQYF. The CDR3 DNA follows: TGTGCCAGTAGTTTGGGACAGGGGGGAGTGGCAGATACGCAGTATTTT.

The V and J genes are TRBV9 and TRBJ2-5, with TRBD1 identical over 8 bases. Germline V lookup: CDR1 SGDLS, CDR2 YYNGEE. V trimming: 4 bases; J trimming: 5 bases; junction bases outside the gene matches: 7. The CDR3 contains 14 residues. DNA of the CDR3: TGTGCCAGCAGCCCAGGGGGCGCGTCGGAGACCCAGTACTTC. Translating it yields CASSPGGASETQYF. Full variable domain (outside the CDR3, taken from reference TRBV9 and TRBJ2-5): DSGVTQTPKHLITATGQRVTLRCSPRSGDLSVYWYQQSLDQGLQFLIQYYNGEERAKGNILERFSAQQFPDLHSELNLSSLELGDSALYFCASSPGGASETQYFGPGTRLLVL.

This CDR3 is CASSLDRTDTQYF. CDR3 in DNA: TGTGCCAGCAGCCTCGACAGGACAGATACGCAGTATTTT. V gene TRBV5-4 combines with J gene TRBJ2-3; tentatively, D is TRBD1 (6 bases). V lost 4 bases and J 3 bases, leaving 9 bases between the germline ends. This CDR3 has 13 residues. CDR1 is SGHNT, CDR2 YYREEE, per germline (reference sequence).

The chain employs TRBV5-4 and TRBJ2-2; TRBD1 agrees at 9 bases. The CDR3 is 17 amino acids. J gave up 2 bases and V 0 bases, and 5 bases lay outside the gene matches. Germline CDR1 is SGHNT and CDR2 is YYREEE (reference sequence). The CDR3 DNA reads as TGTGCCAGCAGCTTGGAAGTGGGACAGGGAAACACCGGGGAGCTGTTTTTT. Translated: CASSLEVGQGNTGELFF.

The chain has TRBV9 and TRBJ2-7, with TRBD1 matching 9 bases. Looked up from germline, CDR1 is SGDLS and CDR2 is YYNGEE. This CDR3 is 16 amino acids long. The junction had 4 bases not matched to a gene; V was cut back by 0 bases and J by 0 bases. The CDR3 nucleotides read TGTGCCAGCAGCGTAGGCGGGACAGGGCTCTCCTACGAGCAGTACTTC. It yields the protein CASSVGGTGLSYEQYF.

This chain joins TRBV12-3 or TRBV12-4 and TRBJ2-7; D remains unclear. V gave up 7 bases and J gave up 0 bases, with 10 bases separating them. This CDR3 has 13 residues. The CDR3 is CASTKTSSYEQYF. CDR3 nucleotides: TGTGCCAGCACCAAAACAAGCTCCTACGAGCAGTACTTC.

This chain links TRBV29-1 with TRBJ1-1; the D gene is possibly TRBD1 (6 bases). CDR1 is SQVTM and CDR2 is ANQGSEA in the germline V gene. The length of the CDR3 is 14 residues. V was pared by 4 bases and J by 0 bases, with 12 bases between. CDR3 DNA: TGCAGCGTTGGGGGTCAGGGGTTGAACACTGAAGCTTTCTTT. Residues: CSVGGQGLNTEAFF.